In its sample, the clone carrying this T cell receptor beta chain was seen many times. The antigen is undetermined. Investigators excluded patients with uncontrolled infection, other autoimmune disease, pregnancy or lactation. PBMCs were obtained from approximately 9.2 ml fresh peripheral blood. This entry belongs to a study of T cells in Graves' hyperthyroidism and ophthalmopathy. Study-level findings and limits: Blood samples included most of the expanded thyroid clonotypes exceeding 0.001.

The CDR3 covers 14 residues. CDR1 SGHDT and CDR2 YYEEEE come from the germline V gene. V lost 5 bases and J lost 4; bases outside the gene matches: 2. TCR beta CDR3 regions were amplified from RNA. The HTBI primer set was used in a first-round RT-PCR of the TCR CDR3. From the multiplex PCR reads, TCRdb called clonotypes with MiXCR, one entry per CDR3 protein. The sample holds about 600,000 distinct CDR3 sequences, roughly 16% seen once. The TCR comes from a woman aged 40 to 50 with Graves' ophthalmopathy. The chain uses TRBV5-6 and TRBJ2-5; 13 bases fit TRBD2. Sequencing was carried out using blood. In DNA, the CDR3 is TGTGCCAGCAGACTAGCGGGGGGGCCAGAGACCCAGTACTTC. Protein product: CASRLAGGPETQYF.